What follows describes a single T cell receptor beta chain. V gave up 4 bases and J gave up 2 bases; unmatched junction bases: 6. CDR1 and CDR2 (germline): LGHNA, YSLEER. This CDR3 has 15 amino acids. A multiplex PCR was run with 60 Vbeta primers and 13 Jbeta primers. Here immunoSEQ multiplex PCR was the method, and the copy in TCRdb shows in-frame clones only, minus some. The sample contains around 170,000 clones, over 70% of which appear only once. These data originate in a study of cytomegalovirus exposure and HLA in healthy donors. This rearrangement joins TRBV4-3 to TRBJ2-5; 8 bases agree with TRBD2. Specimen: PBMCs. This TCR came from a young man in good health and CMV-seronegative. This CDR3 is CASSRLLADQETQYF. Written as DNA, the CDR3 is TGCGCCAGCAGCCGTTTACTAGCGGATCAAGAGACCCAGTACTTC.